This TCR beta chain was sequenced for a study of blood T cell repertoires in COVID-19. Background on the study: Acute and convalescent COVID-19 samples came from the United States, Italy and Spain.

As processed by the authors: Estimates of nucleated cell counts were drawn from the amplification of reference gene primers. Generated by immunoSEQ multiplex PCR, the TCRdb table keeps only in-frame clones and is missing some. From that table come the V and J calls and clone size; the DNA was used to work out D and trimming. The sample lists approximately 150,000 clones; about 86% were seen once. The CDR3 has 14 amino acids. Germline V gives CDR1 SEHNR, CDR2 FQNEAQ (reference sequence). V was pared by 8 bases and J by 2 bases, with 3 bases of the junction left unmatched. Specimen: peripheral blood. V gene TRBV7-9 combines with J gene TRBJ2-6; TRBD1 matches at 7 bases. The clonotype originates from a man between 65 and 79 years old with acute or convalescent COVID-19. The DNA for the CDR3 is TGTGCCAGCGGCGACAGGGCTGGGGCCAACGTCCTGACTTTC. Its protein is CASGDRAGANVLTF.